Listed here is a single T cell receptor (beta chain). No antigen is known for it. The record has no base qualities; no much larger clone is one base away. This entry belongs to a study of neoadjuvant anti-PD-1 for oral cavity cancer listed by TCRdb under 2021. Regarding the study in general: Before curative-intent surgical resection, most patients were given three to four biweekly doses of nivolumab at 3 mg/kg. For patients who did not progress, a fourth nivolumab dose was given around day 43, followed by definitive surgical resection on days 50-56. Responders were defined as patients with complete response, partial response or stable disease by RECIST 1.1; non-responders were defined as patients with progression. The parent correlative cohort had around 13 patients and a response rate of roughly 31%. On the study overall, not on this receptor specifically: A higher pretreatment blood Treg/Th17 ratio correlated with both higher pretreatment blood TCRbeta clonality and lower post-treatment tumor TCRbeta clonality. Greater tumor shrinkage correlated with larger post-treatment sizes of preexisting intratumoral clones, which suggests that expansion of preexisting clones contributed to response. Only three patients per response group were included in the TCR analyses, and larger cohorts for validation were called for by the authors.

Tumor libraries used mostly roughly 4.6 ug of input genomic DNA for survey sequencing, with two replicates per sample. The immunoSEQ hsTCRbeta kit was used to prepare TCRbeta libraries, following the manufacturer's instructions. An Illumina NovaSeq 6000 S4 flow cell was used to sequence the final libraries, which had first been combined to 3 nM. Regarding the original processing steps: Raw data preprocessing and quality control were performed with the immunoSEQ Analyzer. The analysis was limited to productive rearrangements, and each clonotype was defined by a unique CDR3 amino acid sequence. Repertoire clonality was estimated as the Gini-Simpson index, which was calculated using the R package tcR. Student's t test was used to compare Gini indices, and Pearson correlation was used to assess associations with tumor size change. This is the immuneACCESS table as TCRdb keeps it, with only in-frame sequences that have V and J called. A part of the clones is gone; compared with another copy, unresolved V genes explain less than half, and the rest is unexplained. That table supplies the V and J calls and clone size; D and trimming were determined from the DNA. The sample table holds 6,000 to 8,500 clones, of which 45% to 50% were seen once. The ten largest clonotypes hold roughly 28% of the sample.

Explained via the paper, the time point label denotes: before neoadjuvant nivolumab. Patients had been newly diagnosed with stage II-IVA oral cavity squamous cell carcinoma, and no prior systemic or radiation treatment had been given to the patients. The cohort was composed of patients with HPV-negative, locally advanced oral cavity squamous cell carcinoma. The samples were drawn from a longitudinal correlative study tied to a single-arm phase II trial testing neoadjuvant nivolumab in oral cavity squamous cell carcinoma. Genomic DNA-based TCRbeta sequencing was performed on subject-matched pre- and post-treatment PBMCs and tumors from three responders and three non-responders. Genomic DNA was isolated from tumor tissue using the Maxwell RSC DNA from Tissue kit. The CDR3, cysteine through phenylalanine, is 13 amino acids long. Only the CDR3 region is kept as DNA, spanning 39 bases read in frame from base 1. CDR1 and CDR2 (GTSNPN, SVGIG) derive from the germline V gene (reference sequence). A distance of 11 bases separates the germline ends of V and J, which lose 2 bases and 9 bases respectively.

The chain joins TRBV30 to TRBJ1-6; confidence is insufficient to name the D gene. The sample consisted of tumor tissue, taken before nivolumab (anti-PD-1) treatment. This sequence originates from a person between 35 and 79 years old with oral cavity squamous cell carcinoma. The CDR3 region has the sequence CAWSKLSSSPLHF. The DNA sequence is TGTGCCTGGAGTAAGCTGTCGAGTTCACCCCTCCACTTT.